The clone carrying this T cell receptor (beta chain) was recorded only once. TCRdb's copy holds only in-frame clones and misses some; the assay was immunoSEQ multiplex PCR. The sample holds about 590,000 clones, less than 97% seen once. The CDR3 spans 13 residues. The germline V gene encodes CDR1 MNHEY and CDR2 SMNVEV (reference sequence). Terminally differentiated effector memory CD45RA+ cells were left out of the naive CD8 fraction, which was CD45RO-negative and positively selected for CCR7. This entry is derived from a study of shared clonotypes between healthy human individuals. The TCR sequence derives from a woman under 40 in good health. The chain combines TRBV27 with TRBJ2-5, with D perhaps assigned TRBD1 or TRBD2 (5 bases each). The DNA end favors TRBJ2-7, so the J call may be wrong. Source material: naive CD8+ T cells sorted from blood. The CDR3 sequence is CASSLGDPYEQYF. The DNA for the CDR3 is TGTGCCAGCAGTTTAGGGGACCCCTACGAGCAGTACTTC.